Presented here are 8 T cell receptor beta chains from one specimen sequenced in a study of blood T cell repertoires in COVID-19. Some clones are missing from TCRdb's copy, which holds only in-frame ones; the method was immunoSEQ multiplex PCR. The table has about 140,000 clones, around 82% seen once. Sequencing was performed on peripheral blood. These receptors all come from a human donor in a cohort sampled during active COVID-19.

The chain has TRBV18 and TRBJ2-5; D is undetermined. The V gene's germline CDR1 is KGHSH and CDR2 LQKENI. The CDR3 spans 15 residues. Trimming stripped 0 bases from V and 3 bases from J, with 11 bases between. The CDR3 bases are TGTGCCAGCTCACCACCTTTTCCCCCCGAAGAGACCCAGTACTTC. This codes for CASSPPFPPEETQYF.

The chain links TRBV14 to TRBJ2-1, with 12 nucleotides matching TRBD2. The CDR3 has 15 residues. Germline lookup yields CDR1 SGHDN and CDR2 FVKESK. The trim removed 4 bases at V and 6 bases at J, leaving 4 bases unmatched. The CDR3 nucleotides read TGTGCCAGCAGCCCCTCTAGCGGGGGGGCCAATGAGCAGTTCTTC. Amino acids: CASSPSSGGANEQFF.

The V call is TRBV6-5, the J call TRBJ1-5; 9 bases are shared with TRBD1. CDR3 length: 14 residues. Per the germline V gene, CDR1 is MNHEY and CDR2 is SVGAGI. V was pared by 6 bases and J by 3 bases, with 3 bases of the junction left unmatched. The CDR3 coding sequence is TGTGCCAGCAGAGGGGACAGGGTCAATCAGCCCCAGCATTTT. This sequence encodes CASRGDRVNQPQHF.

J is TRBJ2-1 and V is TRBV12-1; whether TRBD2, the table's D call, matches the DNA was not checked. TRBV12-1 is classified as a pseudogene. The CDR3 contains 19 residues. The CDR3: CASTQRLKVGRSSYNEQFF. Here the CDR3 DNA reads TGTGCCAGCACCCAGAGACTGAAGGTAGGCCGAAGCTCCTACAATGAGCAGTTCTTC.

J is TRBJ2-1 and V is TRBV2; tentatively, D is TRBD2 (5 bases). The V end was cut by 7 bases, the J end by 2 bases, with 9 bases between. The CDR3 has 13 amino acids. Germline CDR1 reads SNHLY; CDR2 reads FYNNEI. CDR3 sequence reads: CASTGFPYNEQFF. Written as DNA, the CDR3 is TGTGCCAGCACGGGGTTCCCCTACAATGAGCAGTTCTTC.

The rearrangement joins TRBV7-9 to TRBJ2-2; D uncertain. V lost 8 bases and J 5 bases, leaving 6 bases between the germline ends. This CDR3 spans 11 amino acids. Germline-derived CDR1 and CDR2 are SEHNR and FQNEAQ (reference sequence). CDR3 nucleotides: TGTGCCAGCTGGCGGACCGGGGAGCTGTTTTTT. This codes for CASWRTGELFF.

The gene calls are TRBV10-3 and TRBJ1-2; TRBD1 aligns across 7 bases. Germline V gene data show CDR1 as ENHRY and CDR2 as SYGVKD. J was trimmed by 1 base and V by 4 bases; bases with no gene match: 9. This CDR3 comprises 16 residues. The CDR3 region has the DNA TGTGCCATCAGTGTCCTCTCGGGGGACAGTAACTATGGCTACACCTTC. The encoded protein is CAISVLSGDSNYGYTF.

The V and J genes are TRBV6-1 and TRBJ2-5; D remains ambiguous. Trimming took 3 bases from V and 6 from J, leaving 17 bases between them. CDR1 and CDR2 (germline): MNHNS, SASEGT. The CDR3 runs 15 residues. CDR3 in amino acids: CASSDNSRPSQTQYF. The CDR3 coding sequence is TGTGCCAGCAGTGACAACAGCCGCCCCTCCCAGACCCAGTACTTC.